A selection of T cell receptor beta chains follows, all from one sample in a study of Graves' ophthalmopathy and Graves' hyperthyroidism. Using its own MiXCR run on the multiplex PCR reads, TCRdb lists one record per CDR3 protein. The table includes roughly 1.1 million distinct CDR3 sequences, about 40% detected once. The sequencing sample was made of peripheral blood or thyroid tissue (not recorded which). The receptors come from an adult man with Graves' hyperthyroidism. Both conserved end residues are part of each CDR3. Fields, in order: D gene, J gene, CDR3 length, clone size, V gene, CDR3 protein, CDR3 DNA. The D gene is left open where the match is weak. Clone size is stated in some rows and not others, as once, few, many or a class when expanded.

D: .; J: TRBJ2-7; length: 16; size: .; V: TRBV10-3; CDR3: CAISEYWNRATYEQYF; DNA: TGTGCCATCAGTGAGTACTGGAACAGGGCAACCTACGAGCAGTACTTC
D: .; J: TRBJ1-2; length: 13; size: .; V: TRBV25-1; CDR3: CATNQVGGRGYTF; DNA: TGTGCCACCAACCAGGTTGGGGGCCGTGGCTACACCTTC
D: TRBD1; J: TRBJ1-1; length: 17; size: many; V: TRBV9; CDR3: CASSVKETGLQGAEAFF; DNA: TGTGCCAGCAGCGTAAAGGAGACAGGGCTACAGGGCGCTGAAGCTTTCTTT
D: TRBD2; J: TRBJ2-6; length: 19; size: .; V: TRBV7-2; CDR3: CASRMAGGPTLSGANVLTF; DNA: TGTGCCAGCAGGATGGCGGGAGGGCCCACCCTCTCTGGGGCCAACGTCCTGACTTTC
D: TRBD1; J: TRBJ1-2; length: 15; size: .; V: TRBV11-2; CDR3: CASSSPGQPGSGYTF; DNA: TGTGCCAGCAGCTCTCCGGGACAGCCCGGTTCTGGCTACACCTTC
D: .; J: TRBJ1-1; length: 14; size: once; V: TRBV9; CDR3: CASSSDIRGTEAFF; DNA: TGTGCCAGCAGCTCTGACATCCGCGGGACTGAAGCTTTCTTT
D: .; J: TRBJ2-7; length: 14; size: .; V: TRBV5-1; CDR3: CASRLDSPRYEQYF; DNA: TGCGCCAGCAGGTTGGACAGCCCCCGCTACGAGCAGTACTTC
D: TRBD2; J: TRBJ2-7; length: 14; size: few; V: TRBV20-1; CDR3: CSARRSGTTYEQYF; DNA: TGCAGTGCTAGGCGTTCCGGGACTACCTACGAGCAGTACTTC
D: .; J: TRBJ1-2; length: 13; size: many; V: TRBV29-1; CDR3: CSVDSRDDYGYTF; DNA: TGCAGCGTTGATAGCAGGGATGACTATGGCTACACCTTC
D: .; J: TRBJ2-5; length: 13; size: .; V: TRBV12-3/TRBV12-4; CDR3: CASSGDSQEAQYF; DNA: TGTGCCAGCAGCGGAGACAGCCAAGAGGCCCAGTACTTC
D: TRBD1; J: TRBJ1-1; length: 12; size: few; V: TRBV29-1; CDR3: CSGGQMNAEAFF; DNA: TGCAGCGGGGGACAGATGAACGCTGAAGCTTTCTTT
D: .; J: TRBJ2-7; length: 15; size: .; V: TRBV20-1; CDR3: CSARDLRGSIYEQYF; DNA: TGCAGTGCTAGAGATCTGAGAGGGAGTATCTACGAGCAGTACTTC
D: TRBD2; J: TRBJ2-7; length: 14; size: many; V: TRBV5-6; CDR3: CASSLPSGSFEQYF; DNA: TGTGCCAGCAGCCTGCCTAGCGGGAGTTTTGAGCAGTACTTC
D: .; J: TRBJ2-7; length: 11; size: many; V: TRBV12-3/TRBV12-4; CDR3: CASSSTREQYF; DNA: TGTGCCAGCAGTTCCACCCGCGAGCAGTACTTC
D: .; J: TRBJ2-7; length: 13; size: many; V: TRBV19; CDR3: CASSVADPYEQYF; DNA: TGTGCCAGTTCAGTGGCAGACCCGTACGAGCAGTACTTC
D: .; J: TRBJ1-2; length: 17; size: few; V: TRBV12-3/TRBV12-4; CDR3: CASSCSRGDKAHYGYTF; DNA: TGTGCCAGCAGTTGTAGCCGGGGGGACAAAGCACACTATGGCTACACCTTC
D: .; J: TRBJ2-7; length: 12; size: once; V: TRBV11-2; CDR3: CASSSTIGEQYF; DNA: TGTGCCAGCAGTTCCACCATCGGGGAGCAGTACTTC
D: .; J: TRBJ2-5; length: 13; size: many; V: TRBV5-1; CDR3: CASRISTQETQYF; DNA: TGCGCCAGCAGAATCAGCACGCAAGAGACCCAGTACTTC
D: .; J: TRBJ1-2; length: 14; size: many; V: TRBV29-1; CDR3: CSVDAPDSNYGYTF; DNA: TGCAGCGTTGATGCCCCGGACAGTAACTATGGCTACACCTTC
D: TRBD2; J: TRBJ2-7; length: 15; size: many; V: TRBV25-1; CDR3: CASSDLAGGAHEQYF; DNA: TGTGCCAGCAGTGACCTAGCGGGAGGCGCCCACGAGCAGTACTTC
D: .; J: TRBJ2-6; length: 15; size: many; V: TRBV5-8; CDR3: CASSPPGSGANVLTF; DNA: TGTGCCAGCAGCCCTCCCGGCTCTGGGGCCAACGTCCTGACTTTC
D: .; J: TRBJ2-2; length: 12; size: .; V: TRBV6-1; CDR3: CALDRGTGELSW; DNA: TGTGCCTTGGATCGGGGGACCGGGGAGCTGTCTTGG
D: .; J: TRBJ2-5; length: 14; size: .; V: TRBV10-3; CDR3: CAISLEGAGETQYF; DNA: TGTGCCATCAGTTTGGAGGGGGCCGGGGAGACCCAGTACTTC
D: .; J: TRBJ2-7; length: 15; size: many; V: TRBV29-1; CDR3: CSVEDQASETYEQYF; DNA: TGCAGCGTTGAAGATCAGGCTAGCGAAACCTACGAGCAGTACTTC
D: .; J: TRBJ1-5; length: 13; size: .; V: TRBV6-5; CDR3: CASSMGPNQPQHF; DNA: TGTGCCAGCAGTATGGGTCCAAATCAGCCCCAGCATTTT
D: TRBD2; J: TRBJ2-7; length: 15; size: once; V: TRBV4-1; CDR3: CASSQAGSGRDEQYF; DNA: TGCGCCAGCAGCCAAGCAGGGTCAGGGAGGGACGAGCAGTACTTC
D: TRBD1; J: TRBJ1-5; length: 15; size: .; V: TRBV6-1; CDR3: CASSEAGTGGQPQHF; DNA: TGTGCCAGCAGTGAAGCAGGGACAGGGGGTCAGCCCCAGCATTTT
D: TRBD1; J: TRBJ1-2; length: 16; size: .; V: TRBV2; CDR3: CASSEALRTGGNGYTF; DNA: TGTGCCAGCAGTGAAGCGCTAAGGACAGGGGGTAATGGCTACACCTTC
D: .; J: TRBJ1-1; length: 13; size: few; V: TRBV19; CDR3: CASHLVPGAAAFF; DNA: TGTGCCTCTCACCTGGTCCCCGGCGCGGCAGCTTTCTTT
D: TRBD1; J: TRBJ2-7; length: 15; size: few; V: TRBV6-5; CDR3: CASSYSLTGKGKQYF; DNA: TGTGCCAGCAGTTACTCACTGACAGGGAAGGGAAAGCAGTACTTC
D: .; J: TRBJ2-6; length: 17; size: many; V: TRBV13; CDR3: CASSLNWGDSGANVLTF; DNA: TGTGCCAGCAGCTTAAACTGGGGGGACTCTGGGGCCAACGTCCTGACTTTC
D: TRBD1; J: TRBJ1-2; length: 15; size: .; V: TRBV7-9; CDR3: CASRSQGAAYYGYTF; DNA: TGTGCCAGCAGATCACAGGGGGCGGCTTACTATGGCTACACCTTC
D: TRBD1; J: TRBJ1-4; length: 14; size: many; V: TRBV7-9; CDR3: CASSSAGTDEKLFF; DNA: TGTGCCAGCAGCTCAGCCGGGACAGATGAAAAACTGTTTTTT
D: .; J: TRBJ2-7; length: 13; size: many; V: TRBV5-1; CDR3: CASSFEVNYEQYF; DNA: TGCGCCAGCAGCTTCGAGGTAAACTACGAGCAGTACTTC
D: TRBD1; J: TRBJ1-5; length: 14; size: once; V: TRBV7-9; CDR3: CASSSGQGAVAQHF; DNA: TGTGCCAGCAGTTCGGGACAGGGGGCGGTGGCCCAGCATTTT
D: .; J: TRBJ1-6; length: 16; size: few; V: TRBV5-4; CDR3: CASSRRREGYNSPLHF; DNA: TGTGCCAGCAGCCGGAGGAGGGAAGGATATAATTCACCCCTCCACTTT
D: .; J: TRBJ1-1; length: 11; size: many; V: TRBV29-1; CDR3: CSVVAGLEAFF; DNA: TGCAGCGTTGTAGCGGGGCTCGAAGCTTTCTTT